One sample yielded the 28 T cell receptor beta chains listed below, sequenced in a study of early T cells in non-severe SARS-CoV-2 infection. TCRdb re-called the 5' RACE reads with MiXCR, one entry per CDR3 protein. This sample has more than 90,000 distinct CDR3 sequences, with approximately 13% found just once. The sample was whole blood. The receptor source for this set is an adult who was a healthcare worker with PCR-confirmed SARS-CoV-2 infection or an uninfected control (not recorded which).

This clonotype was seen repeatedly, ten times or more. The DNA of the CDR3 is TGCAGCGTTGAACCGACTAGCGGGGGGTACAATGAGCAGTTCTTC. Its translation: CSVEPTSGGYNEQFF. The chain recombines TRBV29-1 with TRBJ2-1; 13 bases match TRBD2. With V trimmed by 2 bases and J by 4 bases, 2 bases remained unmatched. CDR1 SQVTM and CDR2 ANQGSEA come from the germline V gene. The CDR3 consists of 15 residues.

This clonotype was seen a handful of times. The CDR3 nucleotides are TGTGCCAGCGGAAGGGACAGGGGGCTAACAGATACGCAGTATTTT. It yields the protein CASGRDRGLTDTQYF. The chain is built from TRBV6-6 and TRBJ2-3; 12 positions match TRBD1. With 8 bases clipped from V and 3 bases from J, the junction kept 6 bases outside the gene matches. The CDR3 runs 15 residues. Germline V gene lookup returns CDR1 MNHNY and CDR2 SVGAGI (reference sequence).

The V and J genes are TRBV21-1 and TRBJ1-2; TRBD1 reflects the table's D call only, with no check against the DNA. TRBV21-1 is described as a pseudogene. There are 15 residues in the CDR3. The CDR3 sequence is CASSKRTGETVGYTF. CDR3 nucleotides: TGTGCCAGCAGCAAGAGGACAGGCGAGACTGTGGGCTACACCTTC.

There are many counts of this clonotype. This chain connects TRBV7-2 to TRBJ2-2; D is unresolved. The CDR3 spans 15 residues. The germline V gene encodes CDR1 SGHTA and CDR2 FQGNSA. The ends were cut back, 3 bases at V and 1 base at J, with 9 bases in the middle. This CDR3 is CASSFDRRNTGELFF. CDR3 DNA sequence: TGTGCCAGCAGCTTCGATAGGCGGAACACCGGGGAGCTGTTTTTT.

This clonotype was detected only a few times. CDR3 nucleotide sequence: TGTGCCAGCAGCCGGACAGGGGGCCAAACTAGCAATCAGCCCCAGCATTTT. Protein: CASSRTGGQTSNQPQHF. The chain links TRBV5-8 to TRBJ1-5; 11 bases match TRBD1. The CDR3 contains 17 residues. From germline, CDR1 is SGHTS and CDR2 YDEGEE. Trimming removed 4 bases from V and 0 bases from J; junction bases left unmatched: 6. The full variable domain, completed using reference TRBV5-8 and TRBJ1-5, is EAGVTQSPTHLIKTRGQQATLRCSPISGHTSVYWYQQALGLGLQFLLWYDEGEERNRGNFPPRFSGRQFPNYSSELNVNALELEDSALYLCASSRTGGQTSNQPQHFGDGTRLSIL.

This clonotype was picked up many times. The V call is TRBV6-2 or TRBV6-3, the J call TRBJ2-2; 8 nucleotides align to TRBD2. The CDR3 contains 19 residues. J gave up 5 bases and V 0 bases, and 14 bases lay outside the gene matches. The germline CDR1 and CDR2 sequences are MNHEY and SVGEGT. CDR3 region: CASSYSVRRGDARTGELFF. DNA of the CDR3: TGTGCCAGCAGTTACTCGGTGCGGCGGGGGGACGCACGTACCGGGGAGCTGTTTTTT.

This clonotype has ten or more counts. V usage is TRBV7-9 and J usage is TRBJ2-1, with 8 bases matching TRBD2. Unmatched junction bases numbered 6, after V lost 5 bases and J lost 3 bases. Germline V gene sequence: CDR1 SEHNR, CDR2 FQNEAQ (reference sequence). The CDR3 length is 15 residues. The CDR3 sequence: CASSERGYLYNEQFF. The CDR3 bases are TGTGCCAGCAGCGAGCGGGGGTATCTCTACAATGAGCAGTTCTTC. Using reference TRBV7-9 and TRBJ2-1 for the parts outside the CDR3, the full variable domain is DTGVSQNPRHKITKRGQNVTFRCDPISEHNRLYWYRQTLGQGPEFLTYFQNEAQLEKSRLLSDRFSAERPKGSFSTLEIQRTEQGDSAMYLCASSERGYLYNEQFFGPGTRLTVL.

The J gene is TRBJ2-7, the V gene TRBV7-6; 8 bases map to TRBD1. Germline V gene lookup returns CDR1 SGHVS and CDR2 FNYEAQ. This CDR3 comprises 14 residues. Trimming cost V 5 bases and J 1 base; bases outside gene matches: 4. CDR3 amino acids: CASSRGQVSYEQYF. CDR3 sequence (DNA): TGTGCCAGCAGCCGGGGACAGGTGTCCTACGAGCAGTACTTC.

This clonotype was seen many times. The J gene is TRBJ2-7, the V gene TRBV20-1; maybe TRBD2 (6 bases). Germline V lookup: CDR1 DFQATT, CDR2 SNEGSKA (reference sequence). Trimming cost V 5 bases and J 2 bases, with 16 bases left between them. The CDR3 has 14 residues. Here the CDR3 DNA reads TGCAGTGCTCCCACGACTAGAAGGACCTACGAGCAGTACTTC. This gives the protein CSAPTTRRTYEQYF.

The chain combines TRBV19 with TRBJ2-6; 11 nucleotides agree with TRBD1. The length of the CDR3 is 17 residues. Per germline, CDR1 LNHDA and CDR2 SQIVND (reference sequence). V gave up 7 bases and J gave up 1 base; unmatched junction bases: 6. This chain's CDR3 is CASTRTGGASGANVLTF. CDR3 DNA sequence: TGTGCCAGTACCAGGACAGGGGGCGCATCTGGGGCCAACGTCCTGACTTTC.

The rearrangement uses TRBV20-1 and TRBJ2-3, with 7 bases matching TRBD2. CDR1 DFQATT and CDR2 SNEGSKA come from the germline V gene (reference sequence). V shed 1 base and J 2 bases; nucleotides not matched to a gene: 6. This CDR3 is 15 amino acids long. CDR3 loop: CSARVLAAFTDTQYF. The CDR3 DNA sequence: TGCAGTGCTAGAGTTCTAGCGGCCTTCACAGATACGCAGTATTTT.

The chain employs TRBV29-1 and TRBJ2-5; D possibly corresponds to TRBD2 (5 bases). Trimming stripped 6 bases from V and 8 bases from J, with 16 bases between. Germline CDR1 is SQVTM and CDR2 is ANQGSEA. This CDR3 contains 12 residues. In DNA form, the CDR3 reads TGCAGCGTCTATTTATCGGCGGGCACCCAGTACTTC. This encodes CSVYLSAGTQYF.

This clonotype showed up many times. The chain uses TRBV9 and TRBJ2-7; D assignment may be TRBD1 or TRBD2 (5 bases each). The V and J ends lost 4 bases and 7 bases respectively, with 21 bases between them. Germline V gene sequence: CDR1 SGDLS, CDR2 YYNGEE. The CDR3 has 15 amino acids. In nucleotides, the CDR3 is TGTGCCAGCAGCCCACAAGGGGCCTCCTCGGGGGAGCAGTACTTC. This encodes CASSPQGASSGEQYF.

The V and J genes are TRBV10-3 and TRBJ2-1, with a possible D match to TRBD2 (5 bases). The germline CDR1 and CDR2 sequences are ENHRY and SYGVKD. The CDR3 is 14 amino acids. V lost 5 bases and J 1 base, leaving 9 bases between the germline ends. This chain's CDR3 is CAISSGISYNEQFF. Written as DNA, the CDR3 is TGTGCCATCAGTTCCGGGATATCCTACAATGAGCAGTTCTTC.

This chain links TRBV5-4 with TRBJ2-7; 8 bases line up with TRBD1. This CDR3 contains 15 residues. Germline V lookup: CDR1 SGHNT, CDR2 YYREEE (reference sequence). V trimming: 4 bases; J trimming: 2 bases; junction bases outside the gene matches: 8. The CDR3 here is CASSIWTGITYEQYF. As DNA, the CDR3 is TGTGCCAGCAGCATCTGGACAGGGATTACCTACGAGCAGTACTTC.

V is TRBV28 and J is TRBJ2-5; D is perhaps TRBD1 (5 bases). V lost 6 bases and J 1 base, leaving 9 bases between the germline ends. The CDR3 is made up of 13 amino acids. Germline V gene lookup returns CDR1 MDHEN and CDR2 SYDVKM. This chain's CDR3 is CASSRVFQETQYF. The CDR3 DNA reads TGTGCCAGCAGCAGGGTTTTCCAAGAGACCCAGTACTTC.

This chain links TRBV2 with TRBJ1-6; the D gene is possibly TRBD1 (6 bases). CDR3 size: 11 residues. Trimming removed 7 bases at V and 17 bases at J, with 15 bases between. Germline CDR1 and CDR2: SNHLY and FYNNEI. This chain's CDR3 is CASTGGGLIHF. CDR3 bases: TGTGCCAGCACCGGTGGGGGGCTTATCCACTTT.

This clonotype was seen repeatedly, ten times or more. The CDR3 DNA sequence: TGTGCCAGCAGCGTAGCTACGACTAGCACAGATACGCAGTATTTT. It is translated as CASSVATTSTDTQYF. The chain couples TRBV9 to TRBJ2-3, with D unclear. Trimming left V 0 bases short and J 0 bases short, with 8 bases between. CDR1 SGDLS and CDR2 YYNGEE come from the germline V gene. CDR3 length: 15 amino acids.

This clonotype showed up many times. This chain joins TRBV29-1 and TRBJ2-4; 13 bases match TRBD2. Germline CDR1 is SQVTM and CDR2 is ANQGSEA. V lost 0 bases and J lost 8; bases outside the gene matches: 7. The length of the CDR3 is 16 residues. This CDR3 reads CSVEELAGGPRYIQYF. DNA of the CDR3: TGCAGCGTTGAAGAACTAGCGGGGGGGCCGAGGTACATTCAGTACTTC.

This clonotype was detected a few times. This chain uses TRBV29-1 with TRBJ2-5; TRBD1 agrees at 7 bases. The germline V gene encodes CDR1 SQVTM and CDR2 ANQGSEA. This CDR3 region has 12 residues. V was pared by 6 bases and J by 5 bases, with 6 bases of the junction left unmatched. This CDR3 reads CSVNRGAETQYF. DNA for the CDR3: TGCAGCGTGAACAGGGGAGCGGAGACCCAGTACTTC.

The V gene is TRBV19, the J gene TRBJ2-2, with D maybe TRBD2 (5 bases). The CDR3 extends over 15 amino acids. Trimming took off 2 bases at V and 3 bases at J, with 10 bases between the two ends. Germline loops: CDR1 LNHDA, CDR2 SQIVND (reference sequence). The CDR3 nucleotides read TGTGCCAGTAGTATAACAACGGGGTACACCGGGGAGCTGTTTTTT. Protein product: CASSITTGYTGELFF.

This clonotype has a handful of counts. The rearrangement joins TRBV20-1 to TRBJ2-7; maybe TRBD2 (6 bases). Germline V gene lookup returns CDR1 DFQATT and CDR2 SNEGSKA (reference sequence). Between the trimmed V and J ends, which lost 6 bases and 3 bases, there was a span of 15 bases. The CDR3 totals 13 residues. CDR3 sequence: CSATRELDYEQYF. In DNA, the CDR3 is TGCAGTGCCACCCGGGAGTTGGACTACGAGCAGTACTTC.

This clonotype showed up many times. The chain carries TRBV7-8 and TRBJ2-2; a weak D match, TRBD1 (5 bases). The CDR3 has 14 residues. From germline, CDR1 is SGHVS and CDR2 FQNEAQ. V gave up 0 bases and J gave up 7 bases, with 9 bases separating them. The DNA for the CDR3 is TGTGCCAGCAGCTTAGCGTGGGGCAGCGGGGAGCTGTTTTTT. Residues: CASSLAWGSGELFF.

This clonotype was seen many times. The chain is built from TRBV27 and TRBJ1-5; D unclear. The CDR3 totals 15 residues. The germline V gene encodes CDR1 MNHEY and CDR2 SMNVEV (reference sequence). V lost 6 bases and J 3 bases, leaving 15 bases between the germline ends. The DNA of the CDR3 is TGTGCCAGCAGGTCTCACGGGGAGTACAATCAGCCCCAGCATTTT. Translated: CASRSHGEYNQPQHF.

V is TRBV6-5 and J is TRBJ2-1, with no clear D. CDR3 length equals 11 residues. Trimming took off 2 bases at V and 12 bases at J, with 8 bases between the two ends. Germline lookup yields CDR1 MNHEY and CDR2 SVGAGI. The CDR3 loop is CASSYGPGQFF. The DNA of the CDR3 is TGTGCCAGCAGTTACGGCCCAGGGCAGTTCTTC.

The chain is built from TRBV23-1 and TRBJ2-7; D not resolved. TRBV23-1 is an open reading frame, and its role is uncertain. V shed 5 bases and J shed 4 bases, with 6 bases lying between them. CDR3 length: 11 residues. In DNA, the CDR3 is TGCGCCAGCAGTGGAGAATACGAGCAGTACTTC. It encodes CASSGEYEQYF.

This clonotype appeared a single time. A read error is possible here, since a much larger clone lies one base away. The J gene is TRBJ1-1, the V gene TRBV20-1, with D unresolved. The V end lost 0 bases, the J end lost 4 bases, and 15 bases lay between the germline ends. The V gene's germline CDR1 is DFQATT and CDR2 SNEGSKA (reference sequence). There are 15 residues in the CDR3. CDR3 loop: CSARDGWQFFTEAFF. As DNA, the CDR3 is TGCAGTGCTAGAGATGGGTGGCAGTTCTTCACTGAAGCTTTCTTT.

This chain joins TRBV6-2 or TRBV6-3 and TRBJ2-3; perhaps TRBD2 as D (6 bases). V was trimmed by 5 bases and J by 1 base, leaving 13 bases between them. CDR1 and CDR2 from the germline V gene are MNHEY and SVGEGT. The CDR3 totals 15 residues. The CDR3 protein is CASSRRDLRTDTQYF. The CDR3, as DNA: TGTGCCAGCAGTCGCCGGGACTTACGCACAGATACGCAGTATTTT.